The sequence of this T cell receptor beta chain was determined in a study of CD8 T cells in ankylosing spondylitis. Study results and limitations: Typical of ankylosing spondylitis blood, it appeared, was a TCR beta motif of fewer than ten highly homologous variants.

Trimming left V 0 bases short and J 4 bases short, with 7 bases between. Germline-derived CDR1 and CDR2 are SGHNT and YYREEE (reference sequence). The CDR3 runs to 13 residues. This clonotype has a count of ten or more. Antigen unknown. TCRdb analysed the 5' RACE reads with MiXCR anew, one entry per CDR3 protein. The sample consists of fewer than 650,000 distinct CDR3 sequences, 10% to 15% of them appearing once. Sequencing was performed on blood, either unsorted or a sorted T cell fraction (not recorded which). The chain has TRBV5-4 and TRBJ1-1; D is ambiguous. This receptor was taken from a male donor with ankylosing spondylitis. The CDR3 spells CASSLGFGTEAFF. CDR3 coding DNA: TGTGCCAGCAGCTTGGGGTTTGGCACTGAAGCTTTCTTT. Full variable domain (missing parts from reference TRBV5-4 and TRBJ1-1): ETGVTQSPTHLIKTRGQQVTLRCSSQSGHNTVSWYQQALGQGPQFIFQYYREEENGRGNFPPRFSGLQFPNYSSELNVNALELDDSALYLCASSLGFGTEAFFGQGTRLTVV.